This T cell receptor (beta chain) originates from a study of blood T cell repertoires in COVID-19 (dated by TCRdb to 2019 to 2021). For context, the study as a whole: Samples from collaborators originated in the United States, Italy and Spain and spanned both the acute and convalescent phases of COVID-19. The material from the prospective study consisted of cDNA or gDNA derived from T cells, B-cell-depleted T cells, or PBMCs. Subjects who had been exposed to COVID-19, were actively infected with it, or had recovered from it provided the deeply sampled blood TCRbeta repertoires that made up the dataset. The repertoires were released in a freely available public database meant as a resource for research on the immune response to SARS-CoV-2. Samples were obtained from the ongoing ImmuneRACE study (first 160 participants) and from about 1,300 subjects provided by 6 global collaborators. A de-identified subject ID, COVID-19 status, age in years and sex were almost always included in the sample metadata. Where available, HLA class I and class II types were taken from metadata supplied by the sample provider and were not determined by assay-based typing. Study-level results and caveats: The amount of clinical and demographic metadata varied by source and participant and was provided uncurated.

The collaborating institutions used their own protocols to collect whole blood in K2EDTA tubes. For TCRbeta analysis, collaborator samples were shipped as frozen whole blood, as isolated PBMCs, or as DNA extracted from either sample type. TCRbeta CDR3 regions were amplified from genomic DNA by means of the immunoSEQ Assay, a bias-controlled multiplex PCR. The authors processed their data as follows. Nucleated cell counts per sample were estimated from amplification of reference gene primers within the assay. To quantify the absolute abundance of each unique TCRbeta CDR3 rearrangement, sequence reads were collapsed and filtered. Productive Simpson clonality was computed per sample as the square root of Simpson's diversity index over productive rearrangements. TCRdb holds this immuneACCESS table with in-frame rearrangements only. Some clones are missing; in checked studies, unresolved V genes explain under half, and the rest has no known cause. The DNA gave D and trimming, while V, J and clone size come from that table. This sample gives about 78,000 clones in total; around nine tenths of them show up just once. The ten largest account for approximately 1.9% of the sample.

Trimming accounts for 3 bases at V and 2 bases at J, while the number of junction bases matched to no gene is 9. CDR1 and CDR2 (SGDLS, YYNGEE) derive from the germline V gene. Reading from cysteine to phenylalanine, the CDR3 counts 16 amino acids. Only the CDR3 DNA stays, 48 bases, in frame from base 1. Comment on this clone: Its specific antigen is unknown. Base qualities are not recorded, but no much larger clone differs from it by a single base.

Material: peripheral blood. The clonotype was recovered from a woman aged 55-69 years with acute or convalescent COVID-19. The rearrangement combines TRBV9 with TRBJ2-3; 7 of the junction bases match TRBD1. The CDR3 corresponds to CASSAPGGSITDTQYF. The nucleotides are TGTGCCAGCAGCGCCCCAGGGGGTTCTATCACAGATACGCAGTATTTT.